This TCR beta chain was identified during a study of cytomegalovirus exposure and HLA in healthy donors. Overall study context: Roughly 180 million T cells yielded around 120 million unique TCR beta sequences in earlier analysis.

Between the trimmed V and J ends, which lost 7 bases and 2 bases, there was a span of 20 bases. Germline CDR1 reads LNHDA; CDR2 reads SQIVND (reference sequence). The CDR3 extends over 16 amino acids. PCR involved 60 Vbeta and 13 Jbeta primers. Using immunoSEQ multiplex PCR, the repertoire was profiled, and TCRdb retains in-frame clones only, with some absent. The profile shows 90,000 to 120,000 clones, about 79% of them singletons. The chain carries TRBV19 and TRBJ1-2; TRBD1 is a possible D gene (6 bases). Specimen: PBMCs. This TCR came from a man in his sixties in good health and CMV-seropositive. The CDR3 DNA follows: TGTGCCAGTACAGGGGCCCGCAGAGTAAGGAACTATGGCTACACCTTC. Protein sequence: CASTGARRVRNYGYTF.